Listed here are 8 T cell receptor beta chains from one sample, sequenced in a study of Graves' ophthalmopathy and Graves' hyperthyroidism (dated by TCRdb to 2017 to 2018). Sequenced on an Illumina HiSeq 2000. For repertoire sequencing, TCR beta CDR3 regions were amplified from RNA transcripts. The first round was an RT-PCR using HTBI primers with the Qiagen OneStep RT-PCR kit, and this first round was followed by a second-round multiplex PCR, then size selection and purification. Starting from the raw public reads, TCRdb applied fastp trimming at Q25, assembled clones with MiXCR and retained in-frame beta chains. Entries that share a CDR3 protein sequence are merged under the most common genes and DNA. The sample includes 170,000 or so distinct CDR3 sequences, with 35% to 45% observed a single time. The ten largest make up 8% to 9.5% of the sample. Sequenced input: peripheral blood. The receptors originated from a man aged 30 to 45 with Graves' ophthalmopathy. Donor details come from another sample of the same person, matched by shared clones.

There are many counts of this clonotype. This rearrangement joins TRBV12-3 or TRBV12-4 to TRBJ1-1, with TRBD1 as a possible D gene (5 bases). V lost 7 bases and J lost 3, with 12 bases in between. The CDR3 is 13 amino acids. CDR3 in DNA: TGTGCCAGCACCATAAGGGGAGACACTGAAGCTTTCTTT. Its protein product is CASTIRGDTEAFF.

This clonotype was seen ten or more times. J is TRBJ2-7 and V is TRBV28, with a weak D call TRBD1 (6 bases). V lost 1 base to trimming and J lost 3 bases, with 13 bases between them. CDR1 and CDR2 from the germline V gene are MDHEN and SYDVKM. CDR3 length: 15 residues. In DNA, the CDR3 is TGTGCCAGCAGTTTATCCCGCAGGGGAAACTACGAGCAGTACTTC. This gives the protein CASSLSRRGNYEQYF.

At least ten counts were recorded for this clonotype. This chain joins TRBV28 and TRBJ2-2; D not resolved. Trimming shortened V by 5 bases and J by 6 bases, and 10 bases separated the two germline ends. This CDR3 region has 13 residues. Germline V gives CDR1 MDHEN, CDR2 SYDVKM. The CDR3 is CASSVRVPGELFF. The DNA of the CDR3 is TGTGCCAGCAGTGTAAGGGTTCCCGGGGAGCTGTTTTTT.

The sample holds many counts of this clonotype. The gene calls are TRBV6-6 and TRBJ1-2; TRBD1 might be the D (5 bases). This CDR3 is built from 13 residues. The V gene lost 4 bases and the J gene lost 4 bases, with 10 bases spanning the gap. Germline CDR1 is MNHNY and CDR2 is SVGAGI (reference sequence). The CDR3 loop reads CASSFDSGYGYTF. The CDR3 DNA sequence: TGTGCCAGCAGTTTCGACAGCGGCTATGGCTACACCTTC.

Many counts were recorded for this clonotype. The rearrangement links TRBV7-9 to TRBJ2-5, with TRBD1 matching over 7 bases. This CDR3 spans 14 amino acids. With V trimmed by 5 bases and J by 2 bases, 5 bases remained unmatched. Germline CDR1 SEHNR, CDR2 FQNEAQ (reference sequence). CDR3 nucleotides: TGTGCCAGCAGCACCGGGACAGTTCAAGAGACCCAGTACTTC. Its protein product is CASSTGTVQETQYF.

This clonotype came up many times. The rearrangement links TRBV20-1 to TRBJ1-1, with no clear D. Germline lookup yields CDR1 DFQATT and CDR2 SNEGSKA (reference sequence). The length of the CDR3 is 15 residues. Between the trimmed V and J ends, which lost 1 base and 6 bases, there was a span of 18 bases. The CDR3 nucleotides read TGCAGTGCTAGAGTCAGGCGGGTATTGAAGGCTGAAGCTTTCTTT. Its translation is CSARVRRVLKAEAFF.

The chain links TRBV2 to TRBJ1-2; 10 bases map to TRBD1. The CDR3 totals 14 residues. V gave up 7 bases and J gave up 7 bases; unmatched junction bases: 9. Looked up from germline, CDR1 is SNHLY and CDR2 is FYNNEI. The CDR3 coding sequence is TGTGCCAGCAACCTGGGTGGGGACAGGGGTGGCTACACCTTC. Its protein product is CASNLGGDRGGYTF.

The rearrangement joins TRBV6-2 or TRBV6-3 to TRBJ2-7; the match to TRBD1 covers 7 bases. The germline CDR1 and CDR2 sequences are MNHEY and SVGEGT. CDR3 size: 16 residues. The V and J ends lost 4 bases and 3 bases, in that order; junction bases with no gene match: 12. CDR3 bases: TGTGCCAGCAGTTCCCGTCCGTCCGGGACAGTCTACGAGCAGTACTTC. It translates to CASSSRPSGTVYEQYF.